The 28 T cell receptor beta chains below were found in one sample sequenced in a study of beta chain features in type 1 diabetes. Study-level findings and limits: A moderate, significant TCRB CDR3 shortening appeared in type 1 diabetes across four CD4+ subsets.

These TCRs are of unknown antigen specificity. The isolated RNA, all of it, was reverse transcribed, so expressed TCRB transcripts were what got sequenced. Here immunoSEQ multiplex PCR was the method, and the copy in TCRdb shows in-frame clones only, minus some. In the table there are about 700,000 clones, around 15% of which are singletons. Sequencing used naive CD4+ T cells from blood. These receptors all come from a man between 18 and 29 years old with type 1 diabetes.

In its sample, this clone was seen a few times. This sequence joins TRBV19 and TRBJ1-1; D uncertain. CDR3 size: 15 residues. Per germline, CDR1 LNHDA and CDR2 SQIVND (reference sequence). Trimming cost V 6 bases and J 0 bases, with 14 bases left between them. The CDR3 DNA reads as TGTGCCAGTAGAACGGGATCTGCAATGAACACTGAAGCTTTCTTT. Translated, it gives CASRTGSAMNTEAFF.

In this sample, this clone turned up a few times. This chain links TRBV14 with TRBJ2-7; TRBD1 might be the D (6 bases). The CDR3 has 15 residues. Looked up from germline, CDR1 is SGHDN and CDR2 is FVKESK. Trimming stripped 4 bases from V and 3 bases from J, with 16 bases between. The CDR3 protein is CASSPPWQGIYEQYF. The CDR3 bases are TGTGCCAGCAGCCCCCCGTGGCAGGGGATCTACGAGCAGTACTTC.

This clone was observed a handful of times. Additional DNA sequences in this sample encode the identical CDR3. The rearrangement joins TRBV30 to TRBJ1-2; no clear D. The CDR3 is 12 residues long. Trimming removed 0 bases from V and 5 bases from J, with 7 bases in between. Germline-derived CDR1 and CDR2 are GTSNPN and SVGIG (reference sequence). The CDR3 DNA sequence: TGTGCCTGGAGTGTAGGGCCATATGGCTACACCTTC. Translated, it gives CAWSVGPYGYTF.

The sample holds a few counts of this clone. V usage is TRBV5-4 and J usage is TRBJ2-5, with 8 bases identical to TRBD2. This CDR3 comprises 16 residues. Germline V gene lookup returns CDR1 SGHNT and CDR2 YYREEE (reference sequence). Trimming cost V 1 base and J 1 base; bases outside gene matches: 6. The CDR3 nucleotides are TGTGCCAGCAGCTTGAGGAGCGGGGGAGGCCAAGAGACCCAGTACTTC. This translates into CASSLRSGGGQETQYF. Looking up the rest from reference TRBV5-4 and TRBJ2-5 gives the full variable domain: ETGVTQSPTHLIKTRGQQVTLRCSSQSGHNTVSWYQQALGQGPQFIFQYYREEENGRGNFPPRFSGLQFPNYSSELNVNALELDDSALYLCASSLRSGGGQETQYFGPGTRLLVL.

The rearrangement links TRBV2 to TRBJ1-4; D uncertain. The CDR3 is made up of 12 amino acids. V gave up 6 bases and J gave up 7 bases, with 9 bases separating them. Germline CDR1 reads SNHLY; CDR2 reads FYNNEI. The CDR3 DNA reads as TGTGCCAGCAGGTCGGACGGTGAAAAACTGTTTTTT. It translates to CASRSDGEKLFF. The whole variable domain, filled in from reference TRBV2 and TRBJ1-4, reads EPEVTQTPSHQVTQMGQEVILRCVPISNHLYFYWYRQILGQKVEFLVSFYNNEISEKSEIFDDQFSVERPDGSNFTLKIRSTKLEDSAMYFCASRSDGEKLFFGSGTQLSVL.

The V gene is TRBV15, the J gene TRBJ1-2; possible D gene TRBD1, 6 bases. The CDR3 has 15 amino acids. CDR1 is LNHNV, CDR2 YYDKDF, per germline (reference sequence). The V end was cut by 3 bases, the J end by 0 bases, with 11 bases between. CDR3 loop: CATSSLGQPNYGYTF. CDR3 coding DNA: TGTGCCACCAGCAGTTTAGGACAGCCTAACTATGGCTACACCTTC.

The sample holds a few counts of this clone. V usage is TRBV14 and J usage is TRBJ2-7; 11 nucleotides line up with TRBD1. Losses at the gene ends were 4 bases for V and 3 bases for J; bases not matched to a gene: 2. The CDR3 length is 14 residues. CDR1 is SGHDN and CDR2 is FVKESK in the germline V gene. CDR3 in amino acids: CASSPGTGGYEQYF. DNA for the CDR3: TGTGCCAGCAGCCCCGGGACAGGGGGCTACGAGCAGTACTTC.

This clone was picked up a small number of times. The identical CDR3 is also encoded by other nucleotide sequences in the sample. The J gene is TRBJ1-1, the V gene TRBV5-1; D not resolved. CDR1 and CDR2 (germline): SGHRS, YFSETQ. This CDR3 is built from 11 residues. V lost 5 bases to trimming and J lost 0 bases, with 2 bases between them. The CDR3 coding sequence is TGCGCCAGCAGGGTGAACACTGAAGCTTTCTTT. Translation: CASRVNTEAFF.

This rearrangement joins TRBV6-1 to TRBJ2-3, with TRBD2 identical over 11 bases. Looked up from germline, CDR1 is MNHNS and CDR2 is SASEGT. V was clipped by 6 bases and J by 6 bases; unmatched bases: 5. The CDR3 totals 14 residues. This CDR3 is CASRLAGAGDTQYF. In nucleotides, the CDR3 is TGTGCCAGCAGACTAGCGGGGGCCGGGGATACGCAGTATTTT.

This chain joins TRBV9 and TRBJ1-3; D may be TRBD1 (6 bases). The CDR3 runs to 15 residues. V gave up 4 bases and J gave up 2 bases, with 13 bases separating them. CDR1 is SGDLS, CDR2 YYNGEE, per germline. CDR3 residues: CASSSQGSAGNTIYF. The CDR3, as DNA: TGTGCCAGCAGCTCCCAGGGGTCCGCTGGAAACACCATATATTTT.

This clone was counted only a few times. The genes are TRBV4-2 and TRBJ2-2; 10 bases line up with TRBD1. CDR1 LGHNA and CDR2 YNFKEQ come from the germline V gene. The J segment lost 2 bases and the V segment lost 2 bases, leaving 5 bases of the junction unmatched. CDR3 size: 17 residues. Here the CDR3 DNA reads TGTGCCAGCAGCCAACCTGGACAGGGGGTAAACACCGGGGAGCTGTTTTTT. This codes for CASSQPGQGVNTGELFF.

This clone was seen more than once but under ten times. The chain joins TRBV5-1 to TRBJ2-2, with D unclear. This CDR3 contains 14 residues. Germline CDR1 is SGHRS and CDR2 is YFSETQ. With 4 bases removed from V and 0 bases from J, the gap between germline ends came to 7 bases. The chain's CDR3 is CASSHPSNTGELFF. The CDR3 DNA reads TGCGCCAGCAGCCACCCGTCGAACACCGGGGAGCTGTTTTTT.

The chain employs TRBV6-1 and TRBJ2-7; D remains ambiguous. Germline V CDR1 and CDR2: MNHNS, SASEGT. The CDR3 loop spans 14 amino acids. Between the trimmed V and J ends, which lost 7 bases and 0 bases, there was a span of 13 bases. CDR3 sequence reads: CASTPPLRSYEQYF. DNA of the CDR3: TGTGCCAGCACCCCCCCACTGCGCTCCTACGAGCAGTACTTC.

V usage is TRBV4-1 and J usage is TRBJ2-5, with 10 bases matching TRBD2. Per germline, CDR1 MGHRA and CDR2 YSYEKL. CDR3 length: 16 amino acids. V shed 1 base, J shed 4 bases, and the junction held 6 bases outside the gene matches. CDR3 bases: TGCGCCAGCAGCCAAGCCGTAGCGGGGGGAACAGAGACCCAGTACTTC. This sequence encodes CASSQAVAGGTETQYF.

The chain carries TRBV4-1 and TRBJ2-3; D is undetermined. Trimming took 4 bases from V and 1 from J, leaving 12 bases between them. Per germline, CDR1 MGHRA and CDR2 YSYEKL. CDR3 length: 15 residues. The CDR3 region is CASSLSPAGTDTQYF. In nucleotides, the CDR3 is TGCGCCAGCAGCCTATCCCCGGCTGGCACAGATACGCAGTATTTT.

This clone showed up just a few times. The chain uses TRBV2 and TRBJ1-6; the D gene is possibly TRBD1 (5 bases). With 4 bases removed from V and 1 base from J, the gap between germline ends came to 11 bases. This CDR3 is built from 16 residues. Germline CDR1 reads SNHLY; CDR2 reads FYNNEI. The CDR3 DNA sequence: TGTGCCAGCAGTGGGGACCTCGGGTCCTATAATTCACCCCTCCACTTT. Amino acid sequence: CASSGDLGSYNSPLHF.

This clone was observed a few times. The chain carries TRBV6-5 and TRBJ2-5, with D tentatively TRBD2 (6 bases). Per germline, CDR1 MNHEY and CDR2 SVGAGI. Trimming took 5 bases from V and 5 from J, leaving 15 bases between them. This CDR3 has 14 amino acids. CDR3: CASSQLNGGETQYF. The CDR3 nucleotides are TGTGCCAGCAGTCAACTGAACGGGGGTGAGACCCAGTACTTC.

The CDR3 region is CASSSQTVMQPQHF. CDR3 in DNA: TGTGCCAGCAGTTCCCAGACAGTGATGCAGCCCCAGCATTTT. The genes are TRBV28 and TRBJ1-5, with D perhaps matching TRBD1 (5 bases). CDR3 length: 14 amino acids. Germline values: CDR1 MDHEN, CDR2 SYDVKM. V lost 4 bases and J lost 7, with 14 bases in between.

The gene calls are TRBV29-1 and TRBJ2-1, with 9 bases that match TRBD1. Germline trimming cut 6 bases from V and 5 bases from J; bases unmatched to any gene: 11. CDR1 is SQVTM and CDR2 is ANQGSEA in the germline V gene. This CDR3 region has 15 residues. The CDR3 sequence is CSVGTGGRVDNEQFF. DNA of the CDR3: TGCAGCGTGGGAACAGGGGGCCGGGTTGACAATGAGCAGTTCTTC.

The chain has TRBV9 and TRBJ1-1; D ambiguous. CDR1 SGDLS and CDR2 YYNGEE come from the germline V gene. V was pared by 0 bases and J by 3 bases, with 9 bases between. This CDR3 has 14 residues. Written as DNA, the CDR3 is TGTGCCAGCAGCGTAGCTGTGCGGGACACTGAAGCTTTCTTT. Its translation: CASSVAVRDTEAFF.

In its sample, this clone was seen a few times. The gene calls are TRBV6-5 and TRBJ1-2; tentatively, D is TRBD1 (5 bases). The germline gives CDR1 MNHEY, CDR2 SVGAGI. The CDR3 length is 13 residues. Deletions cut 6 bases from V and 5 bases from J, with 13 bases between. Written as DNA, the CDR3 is TGTGCCAGCAGCTTGGACGGACAATATGGCTACACCTTC. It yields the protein CASSLDGQYGYTF.

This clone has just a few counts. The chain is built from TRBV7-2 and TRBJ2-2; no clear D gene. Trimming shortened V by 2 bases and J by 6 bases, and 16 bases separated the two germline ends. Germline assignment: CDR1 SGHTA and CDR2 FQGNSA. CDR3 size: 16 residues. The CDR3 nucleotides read TGTGCCAGCAGCTTAACAGCTCTCCCCGTAGCCGGGGAGCTGTTTTTT. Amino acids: CASSLTALPVAGELFF.

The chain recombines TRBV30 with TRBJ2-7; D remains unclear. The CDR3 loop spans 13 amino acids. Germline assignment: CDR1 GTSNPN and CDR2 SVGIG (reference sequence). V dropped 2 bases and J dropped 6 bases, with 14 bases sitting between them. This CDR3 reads CAWSPPDVFEQYF. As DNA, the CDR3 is TGTGCCTGGAGTCCTCCGGACGTCTTCGAGCAGTACTTC.

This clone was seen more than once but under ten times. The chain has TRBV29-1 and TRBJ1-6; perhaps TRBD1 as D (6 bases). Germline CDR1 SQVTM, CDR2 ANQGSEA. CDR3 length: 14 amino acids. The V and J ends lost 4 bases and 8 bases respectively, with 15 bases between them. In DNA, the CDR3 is TGCAGCGTTGCAGAGGACAGTCAAGATTCACCCCTCCACTTT. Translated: CSVAEDSQDSPLHF.

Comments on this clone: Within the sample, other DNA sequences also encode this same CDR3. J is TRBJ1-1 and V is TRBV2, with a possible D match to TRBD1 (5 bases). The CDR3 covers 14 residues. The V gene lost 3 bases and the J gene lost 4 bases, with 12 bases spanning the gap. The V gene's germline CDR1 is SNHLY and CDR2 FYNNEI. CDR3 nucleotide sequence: TGTGCCAGCAGTGATTTGGGGCTGGGCACTGAAGCTTTCTTT. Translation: CASSDLGLGTEAFF.

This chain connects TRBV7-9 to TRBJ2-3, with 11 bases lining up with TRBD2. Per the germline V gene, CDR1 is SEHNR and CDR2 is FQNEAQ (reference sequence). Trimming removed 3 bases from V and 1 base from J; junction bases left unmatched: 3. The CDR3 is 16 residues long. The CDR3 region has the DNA TGTGCCAGCAGCTTGCCGGGACTAGCGGGCACAGATACGCAGTATTTT. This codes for CASSLPGLAGTDTQYF.

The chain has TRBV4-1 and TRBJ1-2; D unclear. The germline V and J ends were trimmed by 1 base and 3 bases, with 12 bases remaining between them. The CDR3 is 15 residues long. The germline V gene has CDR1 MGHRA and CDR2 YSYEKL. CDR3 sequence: CASSQGYGVDYGYTF. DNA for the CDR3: TGCGCCAGCAGCCAAGGATATGGGGTGGACTATGGCTACACCTTC.

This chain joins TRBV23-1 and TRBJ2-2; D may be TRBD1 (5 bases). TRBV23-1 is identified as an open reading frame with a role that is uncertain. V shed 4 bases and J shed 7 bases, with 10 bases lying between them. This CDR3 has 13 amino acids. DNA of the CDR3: TGCGCCAGCAGTCTAAGGGGCGGCGGGGAGCTGTTTTTT. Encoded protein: CASSLRGGGELFF.